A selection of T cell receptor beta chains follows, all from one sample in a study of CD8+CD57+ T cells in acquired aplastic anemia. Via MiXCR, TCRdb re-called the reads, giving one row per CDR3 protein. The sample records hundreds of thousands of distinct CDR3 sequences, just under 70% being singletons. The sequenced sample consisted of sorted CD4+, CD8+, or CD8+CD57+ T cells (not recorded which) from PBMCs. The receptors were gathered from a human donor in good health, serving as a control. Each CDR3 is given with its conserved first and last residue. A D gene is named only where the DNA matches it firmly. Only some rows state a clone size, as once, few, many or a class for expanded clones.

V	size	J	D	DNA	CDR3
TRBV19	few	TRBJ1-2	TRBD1	TGTGCCAGTAGTGGGGGACAGACTCTCTATGGCTACACCTTC	CASSGGQTLYGYTF
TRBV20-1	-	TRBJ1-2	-	TGCAGTGCTCCAGGGCTCAGGGCTTGTAATGGCTACACCTTC	CSAPGLRACNGYTF
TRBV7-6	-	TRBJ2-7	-	TGTGCCAGCAGCTTGGACCCTGGGGAAGAGCAGTACTTC	CASSLDPGEEQYF
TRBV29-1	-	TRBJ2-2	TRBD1	TGCAGCGCCCGGACAGGGAACGAAGGCGAGCTGTTTTTT	CSARTGNEGELFF
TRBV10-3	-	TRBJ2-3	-	TGTGCCAGCAGAAAGGAGGACTATGCCTATACCTTCGGTTTT	CASRKEDYAYTFGF
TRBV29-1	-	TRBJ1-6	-	TGCAGCGTTCGCAGGGCAAATTCACCCCTCCACTTT	CSVRRANSPLHF
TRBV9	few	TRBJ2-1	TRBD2	TGTGCCAGCAGCGTAGTTAGCGGGAGCGCCTACAATGAGCAGTTCTTC	CASSVVSGSAYNEQFF
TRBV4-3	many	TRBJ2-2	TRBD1	TGCGCCAGCAGCCAAGAAACAGGGGGACGTAACACCGGGGAGCTGTTTTTT	CASSQETGGRNTGELFF
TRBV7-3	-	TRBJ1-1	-	TGCGCCAGCAGCGCCTCCAGTAAAGGGGCTGAAGCTTTCTTT	CASSASSKGAEAFF
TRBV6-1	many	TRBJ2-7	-	TGTGCCAGCAGTGAATTATACGGAAGCTCCTACGAGCAGTACTTC	CASSELYGSSYEQYF
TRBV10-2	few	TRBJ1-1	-	TGCGCCAGCAGTGAGTATGGTAGGGGTGAAGCTTTCTTT	CASSEYGRGEAFF
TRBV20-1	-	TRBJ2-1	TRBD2	TGCAGTGCCGGGGGGGGATATTCACCCCGAAAGCAGTTCTTC	CSAGGGYSPRKQFF
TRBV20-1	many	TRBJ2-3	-	TGCAGTGCTAGAGATAGTACTAGCACAGATACGCAGTATTTT	CSARDSTSTDTQYF
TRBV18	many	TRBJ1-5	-	TGTGCCAGCTCACCGTCGGCAGGGCGTCAGCCCCAGCATTTT	CASSPSAGRQPQHF
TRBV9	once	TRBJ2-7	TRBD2	TGTGCCAGCAGCGCCGTGACTAGCGGGGGGGCAGAGAAGTACTTC	CASSAVTSGGAEKYF
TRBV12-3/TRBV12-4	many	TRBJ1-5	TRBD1	TGTGCCAGCAGTGACAGGGGCGATCAGCCCCAGCATTTT	CASSDRGDQPQHF
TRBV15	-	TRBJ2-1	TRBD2	TGTGCCACCAGCAGAGATTCGGGCGGGAGATGGTCCTACAATGAGCAGTTCTTC	CATSRDSGGRWSYNEQFF
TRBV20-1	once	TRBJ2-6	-	TGCAGTGCCATGGATAGAACGAATAGGGCCAACGTCCTGACTTTC	CSAMDRTNRANVLTF
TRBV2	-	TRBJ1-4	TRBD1	TGTGCCAACAGGGGGACGAATGAAAAACTGTTTTTT	CANRGTNEKLFF
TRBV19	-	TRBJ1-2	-	TGTGCCAGCAGGGGACTGGGCAACTGTCCTGAGACCTTC	CASRGLGNCPETF
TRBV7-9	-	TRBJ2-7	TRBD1	TGTGCCAGCAGCTTAGTGGGGACAGGGCGTCTCGAGCAGTACTTC	CASSLVGTGRLEQYF
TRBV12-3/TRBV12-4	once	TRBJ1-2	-	TGTGCCGGCCGTAGGTACGGCTATGGCTACACCTTC	CAGRRYGYGYTF